A single sample is the source of the 15 T cell receptor beta chains below, sequenced in a study of human T cells and chemical hapten exposure. Time point here: patch test 1, 2 weeks after DPC sensitization. The treatment is: therapeutic diphenylcyclopropenone sensitization with weekly scalp DPC. TCRdb passed the RACE reads through MiXCR, listing each CDR3 protein once. The sample has about 120,000 distinct CDR3 sequences, about 12% seen once. The source was whole blood, collected in connection with sensitization to the hapten diphenylcyclopropenone (DPC). The receptors were gathered from a woman aged 45 to 65 with alopecia areata. Some clones in this sample may be carry-over from other donors' samples.

The CDR3 region has the DNA TGCAGTGCTAGAGGGACTGCGGGAGGCACAGATACGCAGTATTTT. Its protein product is CSARGTAGGTDTQYF. The J gene is TRBJ2-3, the V gene TRBV20-1, with 7 bases aligning to TRBD2. J gave up 1 base and V 1 base, and 5 bases lay outside the gene matches. The germline V gene has CDR1 DFQATT and CDR2 SNEGSKA (reference sequence). This CDR3 is built from 15 residues.

This clonotype showed up just a few times. This chain connects TRBV13 to TRBJ2-3; D is possibly TRBD1 or TRBD2 (5 bases each). The V end was cut by 1 base, the J end by 0 bases, with 8 bases between. This CDR3 is built from 15 residues. Germline-derived CDR1 and CDR2 are PRHDT and FYEKMQ (reference sequence). As DNA, the CDR3 is TGTGCCAGCAGCTTAGTCGGGGCGAGCACAGATACGCAGTATTTT. This codes for CASSLVGASTDTQYF.

This sequence joins TRBV7-9 and TRBJ1-2, with TRBD1 as a possible D gene (6 bases). This CDR3 spans 13 amino acids. Germline lookup yields CDR1 SEHNR and CDR2 FQNEAQ (reference sequence). The V gene lost 3 bases and the J gene lost 2 bases, with 7 bases spanning the gap. The CDR3 nucleotides read TGTGCCAGCAGCTTTGGGACAAACTATGGCTACACCTTC. Amino acid sequence: CASSFGTNYGYTF.

The gene calls are TRBV5-1 and TRBJ1-6; D remains ambiguous. The germline V and J ends were trimmed by 3 bases and 11 bases, with 12 bases remaining between them. CDR1 is SGHRS and CDR2 is YFSETQ in the germline V gene. The CDR3 loop spans 13 amino acids. As DNA, the CDR3 is TGCGCCAGCAGCTGGACGGAGAATACACCCCTCCACTTT. Translation: CASSWTENTPLHF.

This clonotype was recorded at least ten times. The rearrangement links TRBV29-1 to TRBJ2-2; no firm D call. Germline V lookup: CDR1 SQVTM, CDR2 ANQGSEA. CDR3 length: 14 amino acids. Trimming pared 4 bases from V and 0 bases from J, leaving 9 bases between. Here the CDR3 reads CSVVRYPNTGELFF. The DNA of the CDR3 is TGCAGCGTTGTGCGCTACCCGAACACCGGGGAGCTGTTTTTT.

In its sample, this clonotype was seen a few times. The J gene is TRBJ1-6, the V gene TRBV5-6; D gene unclear. V lost 3 bases and J lost 7, with 11 bases in between. Germline V gene data show CDR1 as SGHDT and CDR2 as YYEEEE. This CDR3 region has 14 residues. The chain's CDR3 is CASSSSVVNSPLHF. CDR3 DNA sequence: TGTGCCAGCAGCTCTTCTGTGGTAAATTCACCCCTCCACTTT. Variable domain in full (rest from reference TRBV5-6 and TRBJ1-6): DAGVTQSPTHLIKTRGQQVTLRCSPKSGHDTVSWYQQALGQGPQFIFQYYEEEERQRGNFPDRFSGHQFPNYSSELNVNALLLGDSALYLCASSSSVVNSPLHFGNGTRLTVT.

Many counts were recorded for this clonotype. V usage is TRBV11-2 and J usage is TRBJ2-5, with 11 bases that match TRBD1. V was pared by 8 bases and J by 5 bases, with 7 bases of the junction left unmatched. Germline loops: CDR1 SGHAT, CDR2 FQNNGV. The CDR3 totals 14 residues. The CDR3: CASGSGQGVETQYF. The CDR3, as DNA: TGTGCCAGCGGATCGGGACAGGGGGTGGAGACCCAGTACTTC.

This clonotype was counted a few times. The rearrangement links TRBV5-1 to TRBJ2-3; 12 positions agree with TRBD2. The V gene end was trimmed by 1 base and the J gene end by 1 base; junction bases not matched to a gene: 4. Germline loops: CDR1 SGHRS, CDR2 YFSETQ. The CDR3 contains 17 residues. In nucleotides, the CDR3 is TGCGCCAGCAGCTTGTCCCTAGCGGGAGGGGGCACAGATACGCAGTATTTT. As protein: CASSLSLAGGGTDTQYF.

Many counts were recorded for this clonotype. V gene TRBV28 combines with J gene TRBJ1-5; 11 nucleotides line up with TRBD1. J gave up 2 bases and V 4 bases, and 4 bases lay outside the gene matches. This CDR3 has 16 amino acids. Germline V gives CDR1 MDHEN, CDR2 SYDVKM. CDR3 loop: CASSSGQGAGNQPQHF. In DNA, the CDR3 is TGTGCCAGCAGTTCAGGACAGGGGGCAGGCAATCAGCCCCAGCATTTT. The full variable domain, completed using reference TRBV28 and TRBJ1-5, is DVKVTQSSRYLVKRTGEKVFLECVQDMDHENMFWYRQDPGLGLRLIYFSYDVKMKEKGDIPEGYSVSREKKERFSLILESASTNQTSMYLCASSSGQGAGNQPQHFGDGTRLSIL.

This clonotype turned up a few times. This chain links TRBV9 with TRBJ1-2, with D unresolved. Trimming left V 0 bases short and J 6 bases short, with 9 bases between. Germline values: CDR1 SGDLS, CDR2 YYNGEE. This CDR3 is built from 13 residues. The chain's CDR3 is CASSVGAENGYTF. CDR3 bases: TGTGCCAGCAGCGTAGGGGCAGAGAATGGCTACACCTTC.

This sequence joins TRBV12-3 or TRBV12-4 and TRBJ2-7, with D perhaps matching TRBD1 (5 bases). The CDR3 extends over 13 amino acids. The V end lost 10 bases, the J end lost 6 bases, and 19 bases lay between the germline ends. CDR3 in DNA: TGTGCCACCAGGGCTGCGCGAGTTTCCGAGCAGTACTTC. Protein sequence: CATRAARVSEQYF.

This clonotype was recorded a few times. The gene calls are TRBV7-2 and TRBJ2-3, with 7 nucleotides matching TRBD2. The ends lost 0 bases at V and 1 base at J; junction bases unmatched: 4. The CDR3 extends over 16 amino acids. Germline loops: CDR1 SGHTA, CDR2 FQGNSA. CDR3 amino acids: CASSLAAAGGTDTQYF. The CDR3 DNA is TGTGCCAGCAGCTTAGCTGCGGCGGGGGGCACAGATACGCAGTATTTT.

The table lists this clonotype with many counts. The chain carries TRBV12-3 or TRBV12-4 and TRBJ2-1, with 8 nucleotides matching TRBD1. The CDR3 covers 15 residues. Trimming took 1 base from V and 5 from J; bases not matched to a gene: 4. For the CDR3, the DNA is TGTGCCAGCAGTTTAGGGACAGGGTCAGACAATGAGCAGTTCTTC. Amino acids: CASSLGTGSDNEQFF.

The chain has TRBV28 and TRBJ2-7; the D is unclear. Trimming stripped 4 bases from V and 2 bases from J, with 18 bases between. CDR3 length: 16 residues. Germline V CDR1 and CDR2: MDHEN, SYDVKM. CDR3 sequence: CASSSPLTVKPYEQYF. DNA for the CDR3: TGTGCCAGCAGTTCCCCCCTGACCGTAAAGCCCTACGAGCAGTACTTC. Full variable domain (remainder filled in from reference TRBV28 and TRBJ2-7): DVKVTQSSRYLVKRTGEKVFLECVQDMDHENMFWYRQDPGLGLRLIYFSYDVKMKEKGDIPEGYSVSREKKERFSLILESASTNQTSMYLCASSSPLTVKPYEQYFGPGTRLTVT.

The rearrangement uses TRBV9 and TRBJ1-1, with D unresolved. V was cut by 0 bases and J by 0 bases, with 12 bases left in between. The CDR3 spans 16 residues. Germline loops: CDR1 SGDLS, CDR2 YYNGEE. The CDR3 DNA sequence: TGTGCCAGCAGCGTAGATCCAGGCCGACTGAACACTGAAGCTTTCTTT. Its translation is CASSVDPGRLNTEAFF.